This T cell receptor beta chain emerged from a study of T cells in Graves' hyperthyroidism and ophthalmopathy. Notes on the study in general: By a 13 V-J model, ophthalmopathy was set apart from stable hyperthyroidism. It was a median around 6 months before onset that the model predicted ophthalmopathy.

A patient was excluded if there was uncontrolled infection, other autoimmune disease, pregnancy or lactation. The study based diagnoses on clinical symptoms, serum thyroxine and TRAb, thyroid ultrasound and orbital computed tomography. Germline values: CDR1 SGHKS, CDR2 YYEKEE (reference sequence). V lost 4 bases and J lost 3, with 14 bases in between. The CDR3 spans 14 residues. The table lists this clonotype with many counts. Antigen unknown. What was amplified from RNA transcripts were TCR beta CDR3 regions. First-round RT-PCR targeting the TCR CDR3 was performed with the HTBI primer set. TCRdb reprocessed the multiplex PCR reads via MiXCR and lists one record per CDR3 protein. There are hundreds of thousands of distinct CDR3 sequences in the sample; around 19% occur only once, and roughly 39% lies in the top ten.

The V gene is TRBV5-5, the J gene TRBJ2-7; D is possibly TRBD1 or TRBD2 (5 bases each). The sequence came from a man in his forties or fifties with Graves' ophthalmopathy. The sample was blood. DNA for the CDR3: TGTGCCAGCAGCCAACGGGACGGAGACTACGAGCAGTACTTC. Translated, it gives CASSQRDGDYEQYF. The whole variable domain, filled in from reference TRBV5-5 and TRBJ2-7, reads DAGVTQSPTHLIKTRGQQVTLRCSPISGHKSVSWYQQVLGQGPQFIFQYYEKEERGRGNFPDRFSARQFPNYSSELNVNALLLGDSALYLCASSQRDGDYEQYFGPGTRLTVT.